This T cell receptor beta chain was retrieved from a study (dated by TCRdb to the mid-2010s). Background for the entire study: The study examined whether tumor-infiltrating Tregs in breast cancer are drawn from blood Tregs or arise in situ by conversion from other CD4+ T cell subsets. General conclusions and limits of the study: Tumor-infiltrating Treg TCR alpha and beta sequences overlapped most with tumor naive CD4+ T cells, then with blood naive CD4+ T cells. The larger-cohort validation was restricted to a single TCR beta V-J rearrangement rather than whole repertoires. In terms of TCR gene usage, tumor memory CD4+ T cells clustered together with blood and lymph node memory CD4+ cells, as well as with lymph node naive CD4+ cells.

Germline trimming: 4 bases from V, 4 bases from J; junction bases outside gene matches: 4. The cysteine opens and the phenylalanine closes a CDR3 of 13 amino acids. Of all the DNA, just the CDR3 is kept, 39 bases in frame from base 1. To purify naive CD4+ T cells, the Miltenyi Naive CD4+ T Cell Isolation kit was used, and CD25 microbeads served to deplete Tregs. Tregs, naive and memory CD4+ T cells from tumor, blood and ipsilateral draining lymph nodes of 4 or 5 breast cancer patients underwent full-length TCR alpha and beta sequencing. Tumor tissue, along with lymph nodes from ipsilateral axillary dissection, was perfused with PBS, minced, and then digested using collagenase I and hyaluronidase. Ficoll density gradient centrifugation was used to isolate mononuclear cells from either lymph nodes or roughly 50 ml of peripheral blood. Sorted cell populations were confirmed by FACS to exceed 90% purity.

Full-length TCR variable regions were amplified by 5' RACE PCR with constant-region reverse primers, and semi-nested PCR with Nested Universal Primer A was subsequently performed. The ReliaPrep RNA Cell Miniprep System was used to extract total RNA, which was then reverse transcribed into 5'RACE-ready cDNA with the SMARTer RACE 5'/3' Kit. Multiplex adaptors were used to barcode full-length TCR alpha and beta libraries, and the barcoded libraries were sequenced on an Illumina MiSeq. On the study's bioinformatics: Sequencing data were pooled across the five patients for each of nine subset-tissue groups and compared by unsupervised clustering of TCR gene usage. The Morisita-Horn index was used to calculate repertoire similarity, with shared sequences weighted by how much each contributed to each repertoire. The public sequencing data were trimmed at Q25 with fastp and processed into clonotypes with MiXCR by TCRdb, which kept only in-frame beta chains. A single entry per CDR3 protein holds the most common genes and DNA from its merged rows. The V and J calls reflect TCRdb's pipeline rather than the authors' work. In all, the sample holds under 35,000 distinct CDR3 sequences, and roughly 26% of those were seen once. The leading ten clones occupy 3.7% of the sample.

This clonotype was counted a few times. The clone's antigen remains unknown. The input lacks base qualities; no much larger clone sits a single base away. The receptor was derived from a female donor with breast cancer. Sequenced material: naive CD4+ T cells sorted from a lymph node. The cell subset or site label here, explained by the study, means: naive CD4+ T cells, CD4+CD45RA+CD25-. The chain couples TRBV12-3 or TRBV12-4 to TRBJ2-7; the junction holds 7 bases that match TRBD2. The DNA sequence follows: TGTGCCAGCAGTTACGTTAGCGGGTACGAGCAGTACTTC. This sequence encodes CASSYVSGYEQYF.